What follows are 8 T cell receptor beta chains derived from one specimen sequenced in a study of vaccination effects on CD4 cells after COVID-19. Following culture for approximately ten days, CD4+ T cells were isolated. The data were produced by immunoSEQ multiplex PCR, yet TCRdb's version contains in-frame clones alone and is incomplete. The sample has 37,000 or so clones; about four fifths are singletons. The antigens of these receptors remain unknown. The material sequenced was CD4+ T cells from PBMCs cultured without peptide, taken before COVID-19 vaccination. The receptors derive from a human donor who received a COVID-19 vaccine.

This rearrangement joins TRBV7-9 to TRBJ1-1; the D is unclear. This CDR3 contains 13 residues. In germline, CDR1 is SEHNR, CDR2 FQNEAQ (reference sequence). Trimming stripped 1 base from V and 6 bases from J, with 9 bases between. CDR3 DNA: TGTGCCAGCAGCTTAGGAAGCGGGTCTGAAGCTTTCTTT. Its protein is CASSLGSGSEAFF.

This chain connects TRBV28 to TRBJ1-5; 7 bases agree with TRBD1. The V gene's germline CDR1 is MDHEN and CDR2 SYDVKM. Trimming cost V 6 bases and J 4 bases; bases outside gene matches: 9. The CDR3 consists of 15 residues. DNA of the CDR3: TGTGCCAGCAGCCGCCTGACAGGGAATAATCAGCCCCAGCATTTT. Its protein product is CASSRLTGNNQPQHF.

This chain joins TRBV12-3 or TRBV12-4 and TRBJ1-2, with TRBD1 as a possible D gene (5 bases). There are 12 residues in the CDR3. Trimming left V 6 bases short and J 8 bases short, with 13 bases between. In DNA form, the CDR3 reads TGTGCCAGCAGACGGACAAGGTCGGGCTACACCTTC. Its translation is CASRRTRSGYTF.

The V and J genes are TRBV6-1 and TRBJ1-1, with a tentative D call TRBD1 (6 bases). Deletions cut 1 base from V and 5 bases from J, with 14 bases between. In germline, CDR1 is MNHNS, CDR2 SASEGT. The CDR3 totals 15 residues. The CDR3 protein is CASSEVSAGVTEAFF. The CDR3 DNA reads TGTGCCAGCAGTGAAGTGTCGGCAGGGGTAACTGAAGCTTTCTTT.

The chain combines TRBV2 with TRBJ1-2, with D possibly matching TRBD1 (6 bases). Between the trimmed V and J ends, which lost 4 bases and 4 bases, there was a span of 19 bases. The CDR3 runs 16 residues. Germline CDR1 and CDR2: SNHLY and FYNNEI. The DNA of the CDR3 is TGTGCCAGCAGTGTTGAAGGGCGAGGGGGTTCCTATGGCTACACCTTC. Translated, it gives CASSVEGRGGSYGYTF.

This rearrangement joins TRBV9 to TRBJ1-2, with a possible D match to TRBD1 (5 bases). The CDR3 spans 14 residues. Per the germline V gene, CDR1 is SGDLS and CDR2 is YYNGEE. V lost 0 bases, J lost 3 bases, and 9 bases lay in between. The CDR3 is CASSVDGGDYGYTF. The DNA for the CDR3 is TGTGCCAGCAGCGTAGATGGGGGGGACTATGGCTACACCTTC. The full variable domain, with the rest looked up from reference TRBV9 and TRBJ1-2, is DSGVTQTPKHLITATGQRVTLRCSPRSGDLSVYWYQQSLDQGLQFLIQYYNGEERAKGNILERFSAQQFPDLHSELNLSSLELGDSALYFCASSVDGGDYGYTFGSGTRLTVV.

This chain links TRBV9 with TRBJ2-2, with D hard to call. The CDR3 runs 15 residues. The germline V gene has CDR1 SGDLS and CDR2 YYNGEE. The ends were cut back, 3 bases at V and 4 bases at J, with 13 bases in the middle. The CDR3 DNA is TGTGCCAGCAGCGCGGGTGGGATGAGCACCGGGGAGCTGTTTTTT. Protein product: CASSAGGMSTGELFF.

J is TRBJ1-5 and V is TRBV7-9, with TRBD1 matching over 11 bases. Looked up from germline, CDR1 is SEHNR and CDR2 is FQNEAQ (reference sequence). The CDR3 totals 17 residues. Trimming removed 4 bases from V and 2 bases from J; junction bases left unmatched: 7. The CDR3 region is CASSSGTGGSGNQPQHF. CDR3 nucleotides: TGTGCCAGCAGCTCCGGGACAGGGGGTTCGGGCAATCAGCCCCAGCATTTT.